This section outlines one TCR beta chain sequence together with its context. This clone has a single count. Its target antigen remains unknown. No qualities accompany the bases; no much larger clone lies one base away. This record comes from a study of blood T cell repertoires in COVID-19 (dated by TCRdb to about 2020). For context, the study as a whole: Collaborator samples came from the United States, Italy and Spain and covered acute and convalescent phases of COVID-19. Subjects who had been exposed to COVID-19, were actively infected with it, or had recovered from it provided the deeply sampled blood TCRbeta repertoires that made up the dataset. The repertoires were released in a freely available public database meant as a resource for research on the immune response to SARS-CoV-2. Where available, HLA class I and class II types were obtained from metadata supplied by the sample provider rather than from assay-based typing. Sample metadata almost always included a de-identified subject ID, COVID-19 status, age in years and sex. The samples were drawn from the first 160 participants of the ongoing ImmuneRACE study and from 1,200 or so subjects provided by 6 global collaborators. The prospective study material was composed of cDNA or gDNA derived from T cells, B-cell-depleted T cells, or PBMCs. What the research found in general, with its limitations: Clinical and demographic metadata were provided uncurated, with the amount varying by source and participant.

Collaborating institutions collected whole blood in K2EDTA tubes following their own protocols. For TCRbeta analysis, collaborator samples were shipped as frozen whole blood, as isolated PBMCs, or as DNA extracted from either sample type. TCRbeta CDR3 regions were amplified from genomic DNA by means of the immunoSEQ Assay, a bias-controlled multiplex PCR. The authors processed their data as follows. Within the assay, amplification of reference gene primers was used to estimate how many nucleated cells each sample contained. To quantify the absolute abundance of each unique TCRbeta CDR3 rearrangement, sequence reads were collapsed and filtered. For each sample, productive Simpson clonality was calculated as the square root of Simpson's diversity index across productive rearrangements. TCRdb's version of the immuneACCESS table is confined to in-frame rearrangements and falls short of the full clone set. An unresolved V gene accounts for under half of the shortfall where checked; the remainder is of unknown origin. V and J calls and clone size are those listed in that table; D and trimming were worked out from the DNA. This sample gives 200,000 to 300,000 clones in total; 65% to 85% of them show up just once. The top ten hold over 4.5% of the sample.

This TCR came from a human donor in a cohort sampled during active COVID-19. Sequenced: peripheral blood.

The CDR3 reads CATSQGTDTQYF. The DNA sequence is as follows: TGTGCCACCTCACAGGGGACAGATACGCAGTATTTT. The chain employs TRBV7-2 and TRBJ2-3; TRBD1 fits 7 bases in the junction. Unmatched junction bases come to 4, with V trimmed by 10 bases and J by 3 bases. In the germline V gene, CDR1 corresponds to SGHTA and CDR2 to FQGNSA. The CDR3 covers 12 residues, taking in both the cysteine and the phenylalanine. The entry retains the CDR3 DNA only, 36 bases that are in frame from base 1.